Listed below are T cell receptor beta chains from one sample, sequenced in a study of cytomegalovirus exposure and HLA in healthy donors. Clones were read by immunoSEQ multiplex PCR, and TCRdb kept only the in-frame ones, dropping some. The table shows tens of thousands of clones, with approximately 70% occurring only once. Sequenced sample: PBMCs. The receptors shown here come from a woman between 50 and 59 years old in good health and CMV-seronegative. The CDR3 runs from the conserved cysteine through the conserved F or W. The D gene is left open where the match is weak. Clone size, where shown, is once, few, many, or a class for clones that have expanded.

v_call	clone_size	d_call	j_call	cdr3_nt	cdr3_aa
TRBV7-2	.	TRBD2	TRBJ2-7	TGTGCCAGCAGCAAGACCGGGACTAGCGACGAGCAGTACTTC	CASSKTGTSDEQYF
TRBV18	.	TRBD1	TRBJ1-1	TGTGCCAGCTCACCGGAGACAGGGGAGTTCAAAGCTTTCTTT	CASSPETGEFKAFF
TRBV7-3	.	TRBD2	TRBJ2-7	TGTGCCAGCAGCACGTCCGGCGGGAGGACCTACGAGCAGTACTTC	CASSTSGGRTYEQYF
TRBV19	few	TRBD1	TRBJ1-5	TGTGCCAGTAGTAACAGGGGGAATCAGCCCCAGCATTTT	CASSNRGNQPQHF
TRBV30	.	.	TRBJ2-6	TGTGCCTGGAGTGGGATTGAGGGCTCTGGGGCCAACGTCCTGACTTTC	CAWSGIEGSGANVLTF
TRBV7-2	.	.	TRBJ1-6	TGTGCCAGCAGCTTAGGGGAGTCACCCCTCCACTTT	CASSLGESPLHF
TRBV28	.	TRBD1	TRBJ1-5	TGTGCCAGCAGTTTAGCAGGGGGCTCGAGTCAGCCCCAGCATTTT	CASSLAGGSSQPQHF
TRBV5-1	few	TRBD2	TRBJ2-5	TGCGCCAGCACCCGGGGCAGCGGGGGGGCCTTGGAGACCCAGTACTTC	CASTRGSGGALETQYF
TRBV29-1	once	.	TRBJ1-4	TGCAGCGTCTGGGGCAGGGGCCATGAAAAACTGTTTTTT	CSVWGRGHEKLFF
TRBV18	.	TRBD1	TRBJ1-5	TGTGCCAGCTCACCCTCGACAGGGGACAAAGCCCAGCATTTT	CASSPSTGDKAQHF
TRBV19	.	.	TRBJ1-5	TGTGCCAGTAGGACCGATGGGGGGGGTAATCAGCCCCAGCATTTT	CASRTDGGGNQPQHF